The 17 T cell receptor beta chains reported below all come from one sample, sequenced in a study of human T cells and chemical hapten exposure. Time point specified: healthy volunteer bleed at 2 weeks. Total RNA was isolated from unfractionated whole blood. TCRdb reprocessed the RACE reads via MiXCR and lists one record per CDR3 protein. The table has about 46,000 distinct CDR3 sequences, roughly 4% seen once; the top ten hold about 1.5%. Source material: whole blood. These receptors were collected from a female donor in good health. Some clones in this sample may be carry-over from other donors' samples.

Remarks on this clonotype: A read error may explain this, as a much larger clone is one base away. The gene calls are TRBV27 and TRBJ1-5, with TRBD1 matching 9 bases. Germline loops: CDR1 MNHEY, CDR2 SMNVEV (reference sequence). The CDR3 has 14 amino acids. The DNA of the CDR3 is TGTGCCAGCAGTTCACAGGGGGCGCGACAGCCCCAGAATTTT. Protein sequence: CASSSQGARQPQNF.

There are many counts of this clonotype. The J gene is TRBJ1-5, the V gene TRBV4-3; 9 bases line up with TRBD1. The CDR3 sequence is 17 residues long. The germline V gene has CDR1 LGHNA and CDR2 YSLEER. The ends lost 8 bases at V and 4 bases at J; junction bases unmatched: 15. CDR3 bases: TGCGCCAGCGATCACTGGACAGGGGAGTTGGGAAATCAGCCCCAGCATTTT. Amino acid sequence: CASDHWTGELGNQPQHF.

This clonotype appeared many times. This chain connects TRBV10-2 to TRBJ2-3; the D gene is possibly TRBD2 (6 bases). V shed 2 bases and J shed 2 bases, with 14 bases lying between them. The CDR3 has 16 amino acids. CDR1 is WSHSY, CDR2 SAAADI, per germline. As DNA, the CDR3 is TGCGCCAGCAGTGAGCGCTCGGGACTTTACACAGATACGCAGTATTTT. Translating it yields CASSERSGLYTDTQYF.

This clonotype has at least ten counts. This chain connects TRBV5-1 to TRBJ2-5; 10 bases fit TRBD1. The junction had 6 bases not matched to a gene; V was cut back by 1 base and J by 3 bases. This CDR3 region has 16 residues. Germline V CDR1 and CDR2: SGHRS, YFSETQ. CDR3 sequence (DNA): TGCGCCAGCAGCTTGTTCGGGACAGGGGAAGAAGAGACCCAGTACTTC. This sequence encodes CASSLFGTGEEETQYF.

This clonotype has at least ten counts. This chain connects TRBV6-5 to TRBJ1-2, with unresolved D. Trimming pared 6 bases from V and 3 bases from J, leaving 11 bases between. CDR1 MNHEY and CDR2 SVGAGI come from the germline V gene. The CDR3 covers 13 residues. The CDR3 nucleotides read TGTGCCAGCAGCTTCGGCCCCTACTATGGCTACACCTTC. The encoded protein is CASSFGPYYGYTF.

The J gene is TRBJ2-2, the V gene TRBV11-3; a weak D match, TRBD2 (5 bases). CDR1 and CDR2 from the germline V gene are SGHNT and YENEEA. The CDR3 totals 15 residues. Trimming took 1 base from V and 5 from J, leaving 11 bases between them. CDR3 coding DNA: TGTGCCAGCAGCTTAGTCCAGCGAGGGACCGGGGAGCTGTTTTTT. This gives the protein CASSLVQRGTGELFF.

This clonotype was counted many times. The chain carries TRBV7-8 and TRBJ1-6; D remains unclear. Germline CDR1 SGHVS, CDR2 FQNEAQ. Trimming took 1 base from V and 0 from J, leaving 10 bases between them. The CDR3 length is 17 residues. Written as DNA, the CDR3 is TGTGCCAGCAGCTTAGAGGGCAGCAACTCCTATAATTCACCCCTCCACTTT. The encoded protein is CASSLEGSNSYNSPLHF.

This clonotype was seen a few times. V usage is TRBV28 and J usage is TRBJ1-4, with D maybe TRBD1 (6 bases). The CDR3 spans 14 residues. Germline V gene data show CDR1 as MDHEN and CDR2 as SYDVKM. The V end was cut by 2 bases, the J end by 11 bases, with 15 bases between. The CDR3 sequence is CASSLGQGIWKLFF. CDR3 nucleotide sequence: TGTGCCAGCAGTTTAGGGCAGGGGATTTGGAAACTGTTTTTT.

This clonotype was counted ten times or more. The rearrangement links TRBV6-5 to TRBJ2-1, with a weak D call TRBD2 (5 bases). Trimming took 5 bases from V and 9 from J, leaving 8 bases between them. The CDR3 is made up of 11 amino acids. CDR1 and CDR2 from the germline V gene are MNHEY and SVGAGI. The CDR3 sequence: CASSHSGEQFF. In nucleotides, the CDR3 is TGTGCCAGCAGTCACAGCGGTGAGCAGTTCTTC.

Comments on this clonotype: A much larger clone differs from this one at a single base, so this may be a read error. The chain uses TRBV12-3 or TRBV12-4 and TRBJ1-6; D remains unclear. The CDR3 spans 14 residues. CDR3 residues: CASSLSSYNSPLNF. In DNA, the CDR3 is TGTGCCAGCAGTTTAAGCTCCTATAATTCACCCCTCAACTTT.

V gene TRBV29-1 combines with J gene TRBJ2-7; 9 nucleotides align to TRBD1. V lost 1 base and J lost 3; bases outside the gene matches: 7. The germline V gene has CDR1 SQVTM and CDR2 ANQGSEA. The CDR3 extends over 15 amino acids. CDR3 amino acids: CSVEGRTGGFYEQYF. CDR3 nucleotides: TGCAGCGTTGAAGGGCGAACAGGGGGCTTCTACGAGCAGTACTTC.

This clonotype was detected a few times. The genes are TRBV4-3 and TRBJ2-3, with D possibly matching TRBD1 (7 bases). Trimming cost V 0 bases and J 1 base, with 14 bases left between them. The CDR3 has 17 residues. Germline loops: CDR1 LGHNA, CDR2 YSLEER. The CDR3 nucleotides are TGCGCCAGCAGCCAAGATGGAGGGGGCGCCGGCACAGATACGCAGTATTTT. Residues: CASSQDGGGAGTDTQYF.

This clonotype was counted ten times or more. This CDR3 reads CSATPASGGHSYEQYF. The DNA for the CDR3 is TGCAGTGCGACCCCTGCTAGCGGGGGGCACTCCTACGAGCAGTACTTC. The rearrangement joins TRBV20-1 to TRBJ2-7; 11 positions match TRBD2. The germline CDR1 and CDR2 sequences are DFQATT and SNEGSKA (reference sequence). The CDR3 sequence is 16 residues long. V lost 6 bases, J lost 0 bases, and 10 bases stayed unmatched.

The rearrangement joins TRBV6-6 to TRBJ2-7; D might be TRBD1 (5 bases). V lost 5 bases, J lost 0 bases, and 17 bases lay in between. The CDR3 consists of 16 residues. CDR1 and CDR2 from the germline V gene are MNHNY and SVGAGI (reference sequence). The CDR3 is CASSRGSGRVSYEQYF. The CDR3 DNA sequence: TGTGCCAGCAGTCGCGGTTCGGGCAGGGTCTCCTACGAGCAGTACTTC.

This clonotype was counted at least ten times. The gene calls are TRBV4-3 and TRBJ1-3; D remains ambiguous. The CDR3 has 17 residues. CDR1 is LGHNA and CDR2 is YSLEER in the germline V gene. The V gene lost 1 base and the J gene lost 0 bases, with 13 bases spanning the gap. The CDR3 DNA follows: TGCGCCAGCAGCCAAGCTGGGTACACCTACTCTGGAAACACCATATATTTT. Translated, it gives CASSQAGYTYSGNTIYF.

This clonotype came up many times. The genes are TRBV7-6 and TRBJ1-4; no clear D gene. The CDR3 length is 13 residues. The ends were cut back, 6 bases at V and 3 bases at J, with 8 bases in the middle. Looked up from germline, CDR1 is SGHVS and CDR2 is FNYEAQ. The CDR3 nucleotides read TGTGCCAGCAGTGGGCGTCCTAATGAAAAACTGTTTTTT. As protein: CASSGRPNEKLFF. Based on the CDR3 plus reference TRBV7-6 and TRBJ1-4, the full variable domain is GAGVSQSPRYKVTKRGQDVALRCDPISGHVSLYWYRQALGQGPEFLTYFNYEAQQDKSGLPNDRFSAERPEGSISTLTIQRTEQRDSAMYRCASSGRPNEKLFFGSGTQLSVL.

This clonotype was observed at least ten times. V and J are TRBV6-4 and TRBJ2-7; 10 bases are a match to TRBD2. Germline CDR1 and CDR2: MRHNA and SNTAGT. After removal of 5 bases from V and 3 bases from J, the junction contained 7 bases not matched to a gene. The CDR3 is 15 residues long. The CDR3: CASSRERGGFYEQYF. The DNA of the CDR3 is TGTGCCAGCAGTAGGGAGCGGGGGGGCTTCTACGAGCAGTACTTC.